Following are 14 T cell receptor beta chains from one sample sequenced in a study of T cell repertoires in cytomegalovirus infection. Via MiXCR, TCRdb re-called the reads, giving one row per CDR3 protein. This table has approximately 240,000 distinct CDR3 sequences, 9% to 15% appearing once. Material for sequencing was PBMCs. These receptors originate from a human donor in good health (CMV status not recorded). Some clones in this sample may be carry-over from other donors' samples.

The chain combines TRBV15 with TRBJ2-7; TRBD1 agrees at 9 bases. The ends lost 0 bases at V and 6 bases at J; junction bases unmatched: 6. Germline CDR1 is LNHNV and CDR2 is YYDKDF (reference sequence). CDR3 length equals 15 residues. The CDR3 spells CATSRDRDRAGEQYF. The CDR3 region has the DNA TGTGCCACCAGCAGAGATCGGGACAGGGCTGGCGAGCAGTACTTC.

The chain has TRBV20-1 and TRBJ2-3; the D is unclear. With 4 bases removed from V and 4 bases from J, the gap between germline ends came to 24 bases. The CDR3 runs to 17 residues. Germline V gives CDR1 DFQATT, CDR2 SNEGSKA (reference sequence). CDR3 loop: CSAKVPRREIKADTQYF. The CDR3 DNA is TGCAGTGCTAAGGTCCCCCGCCGAGAGATTAAGGCAGATACGCAGTATTTT.

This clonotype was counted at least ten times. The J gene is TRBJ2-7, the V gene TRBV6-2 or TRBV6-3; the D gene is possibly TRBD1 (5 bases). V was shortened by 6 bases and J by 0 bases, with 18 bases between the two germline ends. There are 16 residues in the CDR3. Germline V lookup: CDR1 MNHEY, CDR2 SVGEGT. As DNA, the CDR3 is TGTGCCAGCAGGCAGGGTAAGGGGCGTAGCTCCTACGAGCAGTACTTC. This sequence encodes CASRQGKGRSSYEQYF.

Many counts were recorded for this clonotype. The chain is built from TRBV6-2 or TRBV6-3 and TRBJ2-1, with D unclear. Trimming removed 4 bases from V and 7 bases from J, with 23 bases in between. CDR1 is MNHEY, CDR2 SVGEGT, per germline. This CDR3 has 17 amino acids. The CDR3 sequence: CASSSELTKYAPNEQFF. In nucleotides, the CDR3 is TGTGCCAGCAGTTCAGAGCTAACCAAATACGCCCCAAATGAGCAGTTCTTC.

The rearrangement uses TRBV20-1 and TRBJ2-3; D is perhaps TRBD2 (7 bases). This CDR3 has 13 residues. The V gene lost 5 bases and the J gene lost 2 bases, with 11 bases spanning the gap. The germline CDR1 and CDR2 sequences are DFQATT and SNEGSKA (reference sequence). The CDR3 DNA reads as TGCAGTGCTTGGGGGGGGGCCACAGATACGCAGTATTTT. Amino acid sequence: CSAWGGATDTQYF.

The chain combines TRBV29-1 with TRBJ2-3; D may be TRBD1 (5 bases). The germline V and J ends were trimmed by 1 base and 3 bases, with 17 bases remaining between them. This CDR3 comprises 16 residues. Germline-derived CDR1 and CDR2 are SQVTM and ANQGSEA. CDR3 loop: CSVEVRLQGTTDTQYF. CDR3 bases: TGCAGCGTTGAAGTTCGTTTGCAGGGAACGACAGATACGCAGTATTTT.

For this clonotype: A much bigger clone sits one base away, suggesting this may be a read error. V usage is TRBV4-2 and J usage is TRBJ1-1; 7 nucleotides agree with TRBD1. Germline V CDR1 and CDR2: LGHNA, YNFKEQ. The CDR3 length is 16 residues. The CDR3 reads CDSSQDQGRGRTEAFF. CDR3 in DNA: TGTGACAGCAGCCAAGATCAGGGCAGGGGGAGAACTGAAGCTTTCTTT.

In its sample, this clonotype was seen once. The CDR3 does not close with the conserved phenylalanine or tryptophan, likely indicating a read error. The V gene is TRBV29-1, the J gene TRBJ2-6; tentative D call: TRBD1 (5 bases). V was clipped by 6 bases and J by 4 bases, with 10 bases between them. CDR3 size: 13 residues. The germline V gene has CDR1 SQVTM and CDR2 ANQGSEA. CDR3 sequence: CSVAGIGANVLTL. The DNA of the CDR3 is TGCAGCGTAGCAGGGATCGGGGCCAACGTCCTGACTCTC.

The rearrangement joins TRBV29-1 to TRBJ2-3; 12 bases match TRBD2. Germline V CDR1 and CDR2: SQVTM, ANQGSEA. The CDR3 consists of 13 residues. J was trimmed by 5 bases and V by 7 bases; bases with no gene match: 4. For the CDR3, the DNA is TGCAGCGCCGCACTAGCGGGAGGAGATACGCAGTATTTT. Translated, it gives CSAALAGGDTQYF.

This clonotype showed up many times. Here the CDR3 reads CSARVEVAGLSSYNEQFF. CDR3 DNA: TGCAGTGCTAGAGTAGAGGTAGCGGGGTTGAGCTCCTACAATGAGCAGTTCTTC. The chain links TRBV20-1 to TRBJ2-1; 8 bases line up with TRBD2. Germline CDR1 DFQATT, CDR2 SNEGSKA (reference sequence). The CDR3 is made up of 18 amino acids. Trimming cost V 1 base and J 0 bases; bases outside gene matches: 11.

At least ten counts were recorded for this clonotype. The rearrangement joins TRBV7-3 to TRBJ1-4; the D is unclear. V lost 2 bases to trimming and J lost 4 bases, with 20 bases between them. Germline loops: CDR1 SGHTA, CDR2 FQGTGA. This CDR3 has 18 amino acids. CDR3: CASSLPPSSRRINEKLFF. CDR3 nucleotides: TGTGCCAGCAGCTTACCCCCTTCAAGCAGGAGGATTAATGAAAAACTGTTTTTT.

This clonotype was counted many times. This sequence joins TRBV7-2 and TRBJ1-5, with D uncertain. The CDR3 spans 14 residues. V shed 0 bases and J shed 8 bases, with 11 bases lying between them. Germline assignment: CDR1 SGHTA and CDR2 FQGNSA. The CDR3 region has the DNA TGTGCCAGCAGCTTAGCCTCACCAAGGGAGCCCCAGCATTTT. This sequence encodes CASSLASPREPQHF.

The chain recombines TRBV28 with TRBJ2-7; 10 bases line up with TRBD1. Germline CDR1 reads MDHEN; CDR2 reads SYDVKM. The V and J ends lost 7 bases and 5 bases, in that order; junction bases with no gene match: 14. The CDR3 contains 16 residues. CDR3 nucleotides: TGTGCCAGCAAACGGGACAGGGGTCCCTCCGGGGACGAGCAGTACTTC. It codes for CASKRDRGPSGDEQYF.

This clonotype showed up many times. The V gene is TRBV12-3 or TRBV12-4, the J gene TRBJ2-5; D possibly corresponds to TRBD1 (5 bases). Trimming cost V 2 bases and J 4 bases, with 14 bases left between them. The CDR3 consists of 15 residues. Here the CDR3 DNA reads TGTGCCAGCAGTTTATTGGCCGGTCAGGGAGAGACCCAGTACTTC. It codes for CASSLLAGQGETQYF.